Below are 20 T cell receptor beta chains sequenced from a single sample in a study of CD8+CD57+ T cells in acquired aplastic anemia. It was genomic DNA that served as the template for profiling TCR beta VDJ and CDR3. Each CDR3 protein is one row after TCRdb ran MiXCR on the reads. Altogether under 200,000 distinct CDR3 sequences are present, less than 60% being singletons, with the ten largest covering 9.7%. Patients chosen for sequencing had CD8+CD57+ cells that had expanded, as shown by flow cytometry. Sequencing was carried out using sorted CD4+, CD8+, or CD8+CD57+ T cells (not recorded which) from PBMCs. These TCRs come from a human donor with aplastic anemia.

The chain recombines TRBV15 with TRBJ2-7, with D perhaps matching TRBD1 or TRBD2 (5 bases each). Trimming stripped 0 bases from V and 4 bases from J, with 13 bases between. The CDR3 is 15 amino acids. Germline CDR1 and CDR2: LNHNV and YYDKDF (reference sequence). CDR3 residues: CATSRDKGRPYEQYF. The CDR3 nucleotides read TGTGCCACCAGCAGAGATAAGGGACGTCCTTACGAGCAGTACTTC.

V usage is TRBV15 and J usage is TRBJ2-1, with 9 bases fitting TRBD2. Germline loops: CDR1 LNHNV, CDR2 YYDKDF (reference sequence). J lost 9 bases, V lost 5 bases, and 11 bases had no gene match. The length of the CDR3 is 15 residues. The CDR3 here is CATSGISGGRGEQFF. In DNA form, the CDR3 reads TGTGCCACCAGCGGTATAAGCGGGGGGCGGGGTGAGCAGTTCTTC.

The chain uses TRBV20-1 and TRBJ2-3; TRBD2 aligns across 12 bases. CDR3 length: 15 residues. Germline lookup yields CDR1 DFQATT and CDR2 SNEGSKA (reference sequence). V dropped 3 bases and J dropped 0; count of bases not matched to a gene: 1. CDR3 protein: CSARGTSGSTDTQYF. The CDR3 DNA follows: TGCAGTGCTAGGGGGACTAGCGGGAGCACAGATACGCAGTATTTT.

J is TRBJ1-5 and V is TRBV5-6; tentatively, D is TRBD1 (5 bases). Germline lookup yields CDR1 SGHDT and CDR2 YYEEEE. The V end lost 5 bases, the J end lost 0 bases, and 15 bases lay between the germline ends. This CDR3 region has 16 residues. The chain's CDR3 is CASRIRDGLSNQPQHF. The CDR3 DNA sequence: TGTGCCAGCAGAATCCGGGACGGACTTAGCAATCAGCCCCAGCATTTT.

This clonotype was counted at least ten times. V and J are TRBV24-1 and TRBJ2-3; TRBD2 agrees at 8 bases. The germline gives CDR1 KGHDR, CDR2 SFDVKD. This CDR3 is built from 16 residues. Losses at the gene ends were 4 bases for V and 2 bases for J; bases not matched to a gene: 7. CDR3 amino acids: CATSDPGTRFTDTQYF. In DNA form, the CDR3 reads TGTGCCACCAGTGACCCCGGGACTAGGTTCACAGATACGCAGTATTTT.

This clonotype was observed many times. This chain joins TRBV11-2 and TRBJ2-7; D not resolved. Trimming removed 5 bases from V and 0 bases from J, with 11 bases in between. CDR3 length equals 14 residues. Per germline, CDR1 SGHAT and CDR2 FQNNGV. The CDR3 sequence is CASSPDAHSYEQYF. The CDR3, as DNA: TGTGCCAGCAGCCCAGACGCTCACTCCTACGAGCAGTACTTC.

This clonotype was seen ten or more times. The V gene is TRBV24-1, the J gene TRBJ2-7; maybe TRBD1 (6 bases). Germline lookup yields CDR1 KGHDR and CDR2 SFDVKD. The CDR3 spans 12 residues. Trimming left V 4 bases short and J 6 bases short, with 9 bases between. CDR3 in DNA: TGTGCCACCAGTGAACAGGGAACCGAGCAGTACTTC. This translates into CATSEQGTEQYF.

This clonotype was detected only a few times. The J gene is TRBJ1-5, the V gene TRBV6-1; possibly TRBD1 for D (6 bases). The length of the CDR3 is 14 residues. Trimming cost V 8 bases and J 2 bases, with 13 bases left between them. Germline values: CDR1 MNHNS, CDR2 SASEGT. The CDR3: CASYLTGRNQPQHF. The CDR3 nucleotides read TGTGCCAGCTATTTGACAGGCCGCAATCAGCCCCAGCATTTT.

This clonotype has a handful of counts. The chain joins TRBV7-9 to TRBJ1-3; D not resolved. The CDR3 contains 11 residues. Trimming took off 3 bases at V and 6 bases at J, with 3 bases between the two ends. Germline-derived CDR1 and CDR2 are SEHNR and FQNEAQ (reference sequence). The chain's CDR3 is CASSLENTIYF. CDR3 bases: TGTGCCAGCAGCTTGGAAAACACCATATATTTT.

Concerning this clonotype: A much larger clone lies one base from this, so it may be a read error. The CDR3, as DNA: TGTGCCAACAGGGATGTTGGAAACACCATATATTTT. Translated, it gives CANRDVGNTIYF. The V call is TRBV10-3, the J call TRBJ1-3; possible D gene TRBD1, 6 bases. V was shortened by 10 bases and J by 3 bases, with 10 bases between the two germline ends. From germline, CDR1 is ENHRY and CDR2 SYGVKD. This CDR3 region has 12 residues.

V is TRBV20-1 and J is TRBJ2-5; TRBD2 matches at 7 bases. The ends lost 5 bases at V and 7 bases at J; junction bases unmatched: 7. The CDR3 covers 12 residues. Germline CDR1 reads DFQATT; CDR2 reads SNEGSKA (reference sequence). CDR3: CSAPSGAGTQYF. The CDR3 nucleotides read TGCAGTGCTCCCAGCGGGGCGGGGACCCAGTACTTC.

This clonotype was picked up a small number of times. The chain combines TRBV29-1 with TRBJ1-3; tentatively, D is TRBD1 (5 bases). The V and J ends lost 6 bases and 0 bases respectively, with 12 bases between them. Germline loops: CDR1 SQVTM, CDR2 ANQGSEA. CDR3 size: 14 residues. The CDR3 region has the DNA TGCAGCGTCGAGACAGAGCTCTCTGGAAACACCATATATTTT. Protein product: CSVETELSGNTIYF.

About this clonotype: At one of its ends the junction is not consistent with the germline gene, which may arise from a read error. This chain links TRBV20-1 with TRBJ2-1; unclear D gene. The CDR3 loop spans 15 amino acids. Looked up from germline, CDR1 is DFQATT and CDR2 is SNEGSKA (reference sequence). The CDR3 DNA sequence: TGCAGTGCTAGCTTCCCCGAGACTTCCTACAATAAGCAGTTCTTC. Protein product: CSASFPETSYNKQFF.

This clonotype was seen at least ten times. The chain links TRBV6-5 to TRBJ2-7; D could derive from TRBD1 or TRBD2 (5 bases each). Germline CDR1 MNHEY, CDR2 SVGAGI. This CDR3 is built from 14 residues. V lost 2 bases, J lost 6 bases, and 14 bases lay in between. CDR3 in DNA: TGTGCCAGCAGTTACCCGAGGGACGTCCGCGAGCAGTACTTC. Amino acid sequence: CASSYPRDVREQYF.

The chain couples TRBV10-2 to TRBJ1-5, with TRBD1 as a possible D gene (6 bases). The V and J ends lost 1 base and 1 base respectively, with 8 bases between them. In germline, CDR1 is WSHSY, CDR2 SAAADI. The CDR3 has 15 residues. CDR3 nucleotide sequence: TGCGCCAGCAGTGAGTGGACAGCGAGCAATCAGCCCCAGCATTTT. Protein sequence: CASSEWTASNQPQHF.

This clonotype was seen more than once but under ten times. The chain recombines TRBV24-1 with TRBJ2-7; 12 bases match TRBD1. The ends lost 4 bases at V and 5 bases at J; junction bases unmatched: 8. Germline CDR1 KGHDR, CDR2 SFDVKD. CDR3 length: 16 amino acids. CDR3 region: CATSDHGTGGFNEQYF. The CDR3 DNA reads TGTGCCACCAGTGACCACGGGACAGGGGGCTTCAACGAGCAGTACTTC.

V usage is TRBV11-1 and J usage is TRBJ2-3; possible D gene TRBD2, 6 bases. Germline CDR1 reads SGHAT; CDR2 reads FQDESV (reference sequence). The germline V and J ends were trimmed by 7 bases and 6 bases, with 20 bases remaining between them. The CDR3 is made up of 15 amino acids. The CDR3 DNA reads as TGTGCCAGCATCCAACGGGAGTTGTCTTGGGATACGCAGTATTTT. Amino acid sequence: CASIQRELSWDTQYF.

J is TRBJ2-7 and V is TRBV29-1; tentatively, D is TRBD2 (5 bases). This CDR3 has 13 residues. The V end lost 4 bases, the J end lost 3 bases, and 13 bases lay between the germline ends. Germline values: CDR1 SQVTM, CDR2 ANQGSEA. The CDR3 DNA follows: TGCAGCGTTGTACTTACGGGGAGCTACGAGCAGTACTTC. It codes for CSVVLTGSYEQYF.

The rearrangement joins TRBV29-1 to TRBJ2-7, with a possible D match to TRBD1 (6 bases). The CDR3 is 12 residues long. The germline V gene encodes CDR1 SQVTM and CDR2 ANQGSEA. V lost 7 bases to trimming and J lost 1 base, with 11 bases between them. In DNA, the CDR3 is TGCAGCGGTAGCACAGGGTCCTACGAGCAGTACTTC. Its translation is CSGSTGSYEQYF.

This clonotype was recorded only once. The chain is built from TRBV6-1 and TRBJ2-6, with 8 nucleotides matching TRBD1. V was pared by 8 bases and J by 0 bases, with 9 bases of the junction left unmatched. From germline, CDR1 is MNHNS and CDR2 SASEGT. CDR3 size: 17 residues. CDR3 residues: CASSADRAASGANVLTF. CDR3 nucleotide sequence: TGTGCCAGCTCCGCGGACAGGGCAGCCTCTGGGGCCAACGTCCTGACTTTC.